The 32 T cell receptor beta chains below come from one sample, sequenced in a study of T cells in Graves' hyperthyroidism and ophthalmopathy. From RNA transcripts, TCR beta CDR3 regions were amplified. In the first-round RT-PCR of the TCR CDR3, the HTBI primer set was used. TCRdb re-derived calls from the multiplex PCR reads in MiXCR, one entry per CDR3 protein. Among 560,000 or so distinct CDR3 sequences, less than 20% were seen once, and the ten largest hold roughly 50%. The material sequenced was blood. These receptors all come from a man aged 35 to 55 with Graves' ophthalmopathy.

This clonotype has just a few counts. A much larger clone differs by one base, so this may be a read error. The gene calls are TRBV4-2 and TRBJ2-7; TRBD2 is a possible D gene (5 bases). The CDR3 length is 16 residues. From germline, CDR1 is LGHNA and CDR2 YNFKEQ. The germline V and J ends were trimmed by 4 bases and 2 bases, with 18 bases remaining between them. CDR3 in DNA: TGTGCCAGCAGCCCCAGGAAAGGAGGCAGCCCCTACGAGCAGTACTTC. It specifies CASSPRKGGSPYEQYF.

About this clonotype: A much larger clone differs by one base, so this may be a read error. The chain has TRBV7-2 and TRBJ2-1; D may be TRBD2 (5 bases). Looked up from germline, CDR1 is SGHTA and CDR2 is FQGNSA. The CDR3 sequence is 15 residues long. The CDR3 spells CASSLGGPSYNEQLF. CDR3 DNA sequence: TGTGCCAGCAGCTTAGGCGGGCCCTCCTACAATGAGCAGCTCTTC.

This clonotype came up once. A single base separates this from a much larger clone, so it may be a read error. V gene TRBV30 combines with J gene TRBJ2-1; the D gene is possibly TRBD2 (5 bases). V was cut by 0 bases and J by 8 bases, with 11 bases left in between. The CDR3 loop spans 13 amino acids. Germline lookup yields CDR1 GTSNPN and CDR2 SVGIG (reference sequence). The CDR3, as DNA: TGTGCCTGGAGTGTAGGGAGATTCGATGAGCAGTTCTTC. Amino acid sequence: CAWSVGRFDEQFF. Full variable domain (remainder filled in from reference TRBV30 and TRBJ2-1): SQTIHQWPATLVQPVGSPLSLECTVEGTSNPNLYWYRQAAGRGLQLLFYSVGIGQISSEVPQNLSASRPQDRQFILSSKKLLLSDSGFYLCAWSVGRFDEQFFGPGTRLTVL.

The V call is TRBV18, the J call TRBJ2-5; perhaps TRBD1 as D (5 bases). V was trimmed by 2 bases and J by 4 bases, leaving 14 bases between them. The CDR3 spans 15 residues. CDR1 and CDR2 from the germline V gene are KGHSH and LQKENI. The CDR3 bases are TGTGCCAGCTCACCAGGGGCGGTGAGTCGAGAGACCCAGTACTTC. It specifies CASSPGAVSRETQYF. Supplemented by reference TRBV18 and TRBJ2-5, the full variable domain reads NAGVMQNPRHLVRRRGQEARLRCSPMKGHSHVYWYRQLPEEGLKFMVYLQKENIIDESGMPKERFSAEFPKEGPSILRIQQVVRGDSAAYFCASSPGAVSRETQYFGPGTRLLVL.

The table lists this clonotype with many counts. The rearrangement joins TRBV5-1 to TRBJ2-7, with TRBD2 matching over 13 bases. This CDR3 has 15 residues. The trim removed 4 bases at V and 6 bases at J, leaving 7 bases unmatched. Germline-derived CDR1 and CDR2 are SGHRS and YFSETQ. The CDR3 loop reads CASSPGLAGVSEQYF. The CDR3 bases are TGCGCCAGCAGCCCCGGACTAGCGGGAGTTTCCGAGCAGTACTTC.

J is TRBJ2-7 and V is TRBV9, with D tentatively TRBD1 or TRBD2 (5 bases each). V was cut by 5 bases and J by 4 bases, with 16 bases left in between. Germline loops: CDR1 SGDLS, CDR2 YYNGEE. The CDR3 consists of 14 residues. CDR3 sequence reads: CASRRGEGPYEQYF. CDR3 nucleotides: TGTGCCAGCAGGAGGGGAGAGGGTCCGTACGAGCAGTACTTC. Full variable domain (outside the CDR3, taken from reference TRBV9 and TRBJ2-7): DSGVTQTPKHLITATGQRVTLRCSPRSGDLSVYWYQQSLDQGLQFLIQYYNGEERAKGNILERFSAQQFPDLHSELNLSSLELGDSALYFCASRRGEGPYEQYFGPGTRLTVT.

The chain combines TRBV4-3 with TRBJ2-4; 7 bases map to TRBD2. V shed 3 bases and J 7 bases; nucleotides not matched to a gene: 9. CDR3 size: 15 residues. In germline, CDR1 is LGHNA, CDR2 YSLEER. The CDR3 reads CASSQISGTQNIQYF. CDR3 DNA: TGCGCCAGCAGCCAGATCAGCGGGACCCAGAACATTCAGTACTTC.

A word on this clonotype: Being one base from a much bigger clone, this may be a read error. The gene calls are TRBV20-1 and TRBJ2-7; the match to TRBD1 covers 8 bases. Looked up from germline, CDR1 is DFQATT and CDR2 is SNEGSKA (reference sequence). This CDR3 has 14 amino acids. The CDR3 DNA reads TGCGGTGCTAGAGAACCGGACAGGGCTTCAGAGCAGTACTTC. It codes for CGAREPDRASEQYF.

With respect to this clonotype: Compared with germline, one end of the junction differs, possibly owing to a read error. The chain carries TRBV7-2 and TRBJ1-1; a possible D gene is TRBD1 (5 bases). This CDR3 is 15 amino acids long. Looked up from germline, CDR1 is SGHTA and CDR2 is FQGNSA. The CDR3 loop reads CAGSLSTALHTEAFF. The CDR3 bases are TGTGCCGGCAGCCTTTCGACAGCCCTGCACACTGAAGCTTTCTTT.

Ten or more counts support this clonotype. The chain joins TRBV11-3 to TRBJ2-1, with 9 bases lining up with TRBD1. This CDR3 comprises 15 residues. V shed 2 bases, J shed 6 bases, and the junction held 5 bases outside the gene matches. Germline lookup yields CDR1 SGHNT and CDR2 YENEEA. The CDR3 DNA is TGTGCCAGCAGCTTAACAGGGGGCATAAGCAATGAGCAGTTCTTC. This translates into CASSLTGGISNEQFF.

The chain joins TRBV2 to TRBJ1-3, with D hard to call. The CDR3 spans 16 residues. V lost 6 bases to trimming and J lost 4 bases, with 19 bases between them. The germline CDR1 and CDR2 sequences are SNHLY and FYNNEI. The CDR3 coding sequence is TGTGCCAGCAGCCCCCACACAGCGCAAAGGGGAAACACCATATATTTT. This gives the protein CASSPHTAQRGNTIYF.

Points on this clonotype: One base away lies a much larger clone, so this may be a sequencing read error. The chain employs TRBV7-8 and TRBJ1-5; D is uncertain. Germline lookup yields CDR1 SGHVS and CDR2 FQNEAQ. The V end lost 7 bases, the J end lost 5 bases, and 18 bases lay between the germline ends. The CDR3 length is 15 residues. The CDR3 sequence: CASNSSGGRDQPQHF. CDR3 in DNA: TGTGCCAGCAACTCTTCGGGAGGCCGCGATCAGCCCCAGCATTTT.

The gene calls are TRBV20-1 and TRBJ1-4, with TRBD1 matching over 8 bases. Germline V gene lookup returns CDR1 DFQATT and CDR2 SNEGSKA (reference sequence). J lost 8 bases, V lost 6 bases, and 11 bases had no gene match. The CDR3 is made up of 14 amino acids. CDR3 region: CSAPPRGRGEKLFF. DNA for the CDR3: TGCAGTGCCCCACCCAGGGGGCGCGGGGAAAAACTGTTTTTT.

This clonotype occurred a few times. The J gene is TRBJ2-7, the V gene TRBV28; 11 bases are shared with TRBD2. This CDR3 comprises 14 residues. CDR1 MDHEN and CDR2 SYDVKM come from the germline V gene. J gave up 6 bases and V 6 bases, and 7 bases lay outside the gene matches. DNA of the CDR3: TGTGCCAGCAGCACCGGGACTAGCGGCCGCGAGCAGTACTTC. Amino acid sequence: CASSTGTSGREQYF. The complete variable domain, with remaining parts taken from reference TRBV28 and TRBJ2-7, reads DVKVTQSSRYLVKRTGEKVFLECVQDMDHENMFWYRQDPGLGLRLIYFSYDVKMKEKGDIPEGYSVSREKKERFSLILESASTNQTSMYLCASSTGTSGREQYFGPGTRLTVT.

The CDR3 coding sequence is TGTGCCAGCACTCCTCCCCATGGAAATGAGCAGTTCTTC. Translated, it gives CASTPPHGNEQFF. V usage is TRBV12-3 or TRBV12-4 and J usage is TRBJ2-1, with unresolved D. This CDR3 has 13 residues. Trimming cost V 7 bases and J 7 bases, with 14 bases left between them.

V gene TRBV4-3 combines with J gene TRBJ2-1, with D hard to call. Germline CDR1 LGHNA, CDR2 YSLEER. CDR3 size: 13 residues. Trimming left V 2 bases short and J 6 bases short, with 8 bases between. CDR3: CASSQLVANEQFF. The CDR3 DNA reads as TGCGCCAGCAGCCAATTAGTAGCCAATGAGCAGTTCTTC.

This clonotype was observed a few times. The chain carries TRBV2 and TRBJ2-7; 10 nucleotides match TRBD1. J was trimmed by 3 bases and V by 3 bases; bases with no gene match: 8. The CDR3 sequence is 16 residues long. Germline-derived CDR1 and CDR2 are SNHLY and FYNNEI. This CDR3 reads CASSETGGPISYEQYF. The CDR3 DNA sequence: TGTGCCAGCAGTGAGACAGGGGGCCCAATTAGCTACGAGCAGTACTTC.

This clonotype was seen a handful of times. The V call is TRBV28, the J call TRBJ2-1; 14 bases agree with TRBD2. The length of the CDR3 is 15 residues. Trimming removed 7 bases from V and 7 bases from J; junction bases left unmatched: 6. Per the germline V gene, CDR1 is MDHEN and CDR2 is SYDVKM. In DNA, the CDR3 is TGTGCCAGCACCCTGGGACTAGCGGGAGATAATGAGCAGTTCTTC. This codes for CASTLGLAGDNEQFF.

The CDR3 DNA follows: TGTGCCAGCAGCGTCTTCACAGGGGGCGGCGGGGAGCTGTTTTTT. Translating gives CASSVFTGGGGELFF. The chain is built from TRBV9 and TRBJ2-2, with 9 bases aligning to TRBD1. The CDR3 loop spans 15 amino acids. Germline-derived CDR1 and CDR2 are SGDLS and YYNGEE. V was pared by 2 bases and J by 7 bases, with 6 bases of the junction left unmatched.

This chain joins TRBV5-1 and TRBJ2-5; 10 bases match TRBD2. CDR1 is SGHRS and CDR2 is YFSETQ in the germline V gene. The CDR3 is made up of 15 amino acids. V dropped 2 bases and J dropped 5; count of bases not matched to a gene: 6. The CDR3 sequence: CASSFSGGRKETQYF. The CDR3 nucleotides are TGCGCCAGCAGCTTTAGCGGGGGGAGGAAGGAGACCCAGTACTTC.

Many counts were recorded for this clonotype. V usage is TRBV11-2 and J usage is TRBJ1-2; TRBD1 matches at 8 bases. CDR3 size: 13 residues. Germline values: CDR1 SGHAT, CDR2 FQNNGV. J gave up 4 bases and V 5 bases, and 3 bases lay outside the gene matches. CDR3 nucleotides: TGTGCCAGCAGCCCGGACAGGGCCTATGGCTACACCTTC. Translating it yields CASSPDRAYGYTF.

About this clonotype: A junction end diverges from the germline sequence, so it may reflect a read error. The chain is built from TRBV7-6 and TRBJ2-1; TRBD1 aligns across 7 bases. In germline, CDR1 is SGHVS, CDR2 FNYEAQ. The CDR3 is made up of 16 amino acids. The CDR3 spells CAGSSETGTGTNEQFF. The CDR3 region has the DNA TGTGCCGGCAGCTCCGAGACAGGGACGGGTACAAATGAGCAGTTCTTC.

The chain combines TRBV12-3 or TRBV12-4 with TRBJ2-1; 9 bases map to TRBD2. The J segment lost 10 bases and the V segment lost 6 bases, leaving 7 bases of the junction unmatched. This CDR3 is 13 amino acids long. CDR3 protein: CASSYQLAGEQFF. The CDR3 DNA reads as TGTGCCAGCAGCTACCAACTAGCGGGCGAGCAGTTCTTC.

This chain joins TRBV2 and TRBJ1-4; D uncertain. With 7 bases removed from V and 7 bases from J, the gap between germline ends came to 16 bases. Germline CDR1 reads SNHLY; CDR2 reads FYNNEI. The CDR3 runs to 14 residues. CDR3: CASTDPGGLEKLFF. DNA for the CDR3: TGTGCCAGCACCGACCCAGGAGGACTTGAAAAACTGTTTTTT.

In DNA, the CDR3 is TGTGCCAGCAGTGAATATGGGGGGAGCTCCTACAATGAGCAGTTCTTC. It yields the protein CASSEYGGSSYNEQFF. V usage is TRBV25-1 and J usage is TRBJ2-1; tentative D call: TRBD2 (6 bases). V was shortened by 0 bases and J by 0 bases, with 9 bases between the two germline ends. The CDR3 is 16 amino acids. Germline assignment: CDR1 MGHDK and CDR2 SYGVNS.

The chain employs TRBV11-2 and TRBJ2-1; no clear D. Germline assignment: CDR1 SGHAT and CDR2 FQNNGV. CDR3 length equals 14 residues. Trimming left V 5 bases short and J 8 bases short, with 16 bases between. The CDR3 sequence is CASSAQDGGDEQFF. The DNA of the CDR3 is TGTGCCAGCAGCGCCCAGGACGGTGGGGATGAGCAGTTCTTC.

A note on this clonotype: The junction departs from germline at one end; a sequencing error may be responsible. This chain links TRBV2 with TRBJ2-7; D remains unclear. The germline V gene has CDR1 SNHLY and CDR2 FYNNEI. CDR3 length: 12 amino acids. CDR3 coding DNA: TGTGCCAGCCGGTACACTTCCTACGAGCGGTACTTC. Translating gives CASRYTSYERYF.

J is TRBJ2-5 and V is TRBV20-1, with D perhaps assigned TRBD1 or TRBD2 (5 bases each). Per germline, CDR1 DFQATT and CDR2 SNEGSKA (reference sequence). Deletions cut 7 bases from V and 7 bases from J, with 22 bases between. The CDR3 is 14 amino acids. CDR3 nucleotide sequence: TGCAGTGGTCAGGAATCGGGACGAGGCGGGACCCAGTACTTC. This gives the protein CSGQESGRGGTQYF.

This clonotype came up a few times. The gene calls are TRBV30 and TRBJ1-2, with a possible D match to TRBD1 (6 bases). Per germline, CDR1 GTSNPN and CDR2 SVGIG (reference sequence). The ends were cut back, 1 base at V and 2 bases at J, with 8 bases in the middle. The CDR3 covers 13 residues. The CDR3 sequence: CAWSGGTNYGYTF. As DNA, the CDR3 is TGTGCCTGGAGTGGAGGGACAAACTATGGCTACACCTTC.

This clonotype was observed a handful of times. J is TRBJ1-6 and V is TRBV14, with 7 nucleotides matching TRBD1. The junction had 8 bases not matched to a gene; V was cut back by 4 bases and J by 8 bases. CDR1 and CDR2 (germline): SGHDN, FVKESK. This CDR3 is built from 15 residues. The CDR3 bases are TGTGCCAGCAGCCGAAGACAGGGCCGGGATTCACCCCTCCACTTT. Protein product: CASSRRQGRDSPLHF.

This sequence joins TRBV29-1 and TRBJ1-2; 10 bases agree with TRBD1. Germline-derived CDR1 and CDR2 are SQVTM and ANQGSEA. The CDR3 spans 11 residues. J gave up 10 bases and V 7 bases, and 6 bases lay outside the gene matches. CDR3 sequence: CSAWTGGDYTF. The CDR3 DNA sequence: TGCAGCGCCTGGACAGGGGGTGACTACACCTTC.

This chain connects TRBV2 to TRBJ1-5, with 8 nucleotides matching TRBD1. Looked up from germline, CDR1 is SNHLY and CDR2 is FYNNEI. After removal of 0 bases from V and 5 bases from J, the junction contained 9 bases not matched to a gene. This CDR3 has 17 amino acids. The CDR3 sequence: CASSEAGTGRPDQPQHF. CDR3 sequence (DNA): TGTGCCAGCAGTGAAGCGGGGACAGGTAGACCGGATCAGCCCCAGCATTTT.